The sequence of this T cell receptor (beta chain) was determined in a study of shared clonotypes between healthy human individuals. Only a few counts were recorded for this clone. The target antigen is unknown. Here immunoSEQ multiplex PCR was the method, and the copy in TCRdb shows in-frame clones only, minus some. The sample holds around 1,100,000 clones, 77% seen once. Germline CDR1 and CDR2: LGHNA and YNFKEQ. The V gene lost 1 base and the J gene lost 0 bases, with 7 bases spanning the gap. This CDR3 is built from 15 residues. Whole-study results and caveats: There were few donors, and this limited the genetic and exposure-history diversity represented. Generation probability values for non-shared clonotypes were lower than those for clonotypes shared by all four donors.

The TCR was taken from a man between 18 and 35 years old in good health. Some clones in this sample may be carry-over from other donors' samples. The chain has TRBV4-2 and TRBJ1-3; no definite D call. The sequenced sample consisted of memory CD4+ T cells from PBMCs. Indicated subset: CD45RA-negative fraction. The chain's CDR3 is CASSQVYSSGNTIYF. As DNA, the CDR3 is TGTGCCAGCAGCCAAGTTTATAGCTCTGGAAACACCATATATTTT.